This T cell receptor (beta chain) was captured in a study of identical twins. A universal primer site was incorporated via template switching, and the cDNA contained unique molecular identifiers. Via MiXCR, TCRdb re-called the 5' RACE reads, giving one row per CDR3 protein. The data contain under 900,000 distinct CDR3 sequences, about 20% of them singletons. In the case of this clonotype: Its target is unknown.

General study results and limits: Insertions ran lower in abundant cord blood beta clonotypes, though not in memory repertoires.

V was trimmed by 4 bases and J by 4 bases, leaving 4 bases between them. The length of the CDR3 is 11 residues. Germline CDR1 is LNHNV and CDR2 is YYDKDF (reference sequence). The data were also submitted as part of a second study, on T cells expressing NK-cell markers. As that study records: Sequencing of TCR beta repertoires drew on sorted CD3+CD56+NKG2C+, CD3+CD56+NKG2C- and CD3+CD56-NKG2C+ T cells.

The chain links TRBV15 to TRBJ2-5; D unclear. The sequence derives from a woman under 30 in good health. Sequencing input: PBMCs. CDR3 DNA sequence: TGTGCCACCAGCAACAGAGAGACCCAGTACTTC. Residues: CATSNRETQYF.